One and the same sample provided the 4 T cell receptor beta chains below, sequenced in a study of blood T cell repertoires in COVID-19. The assay was immunoSEQ multiplex PCR, and TCRdb's table has in-frame clones only and misses some. The table includes 450,000 or so clones, around 90% detected once. Sequencing was done on a sample of peripheral blood. These receptor sequences come from a man aged 18 to 35 with COVID-19, enrolled during active disease.

Here the CDR3 reads CASSATGTANYGYTF. For the CDR3, the DNA is TGTGCCAGTAGTGCAACCGGGACAGCTAACTATGGCTACACCTTC. The V call is TRBV19, the J call TRBJ1-2, with 7 bases matching TRBD1. The CDR3 is made up of 15 amino acids. Germline CDR1 reads LNHDA; CDR2 reads SQIVND (reference sequence). Trimming at V came to 5 bases and at J to 0 bases, leaving 6 bases not matched to a gene. Variable domain in full (rest from reference TRBV19 and TRBJ1-2): DGGITQSPKYLFRKEGQNVTLSCEQNLNHDAMYWYRQDPGQGLRLIYYSQIVNDFQKGDIAEGYSVSREKKESFPLTVTSAQKNPTAFYLCASSATGTANYGYTFGSGTRLTVV.

This sequence joins TRBV12-3 or TRBV12-4 and TRBJ1-2, with 8 bases fitting TRBD1. V shed 5 bases and J 8 bases; nucleotides not matched to a gene: 4. The CDR3 loop spans 12 amino acids. The CDR3 region is CASSQDRVGYTF. In DNA, the CDR3 is TGTGCCAGCAGTCAGGACAGGGTCGGCTACACCTTC.

This chain links TRBV7-7 with TRBJ2-5; TRBD2 matches 8 bases. V lost 3 bases to trimming and J lost 5 bases; unmatched junction nucleotides: 11. CDR1 and CDR2 from the germline V gene are SSHAT and FNYEAQ (reference sequence). This CDR3 comprises 16 residues. The CDR3 reads CASSFGRRGVGETQYF. DNA of the CDR3: TGTGCCAGCAGCTTCGGGAGGCGGGGGGTAGGCGAGACCCAGTACTTC.

The chain couples TRBV27 to TRBJ2-1; 9 nucleotides line up with TRBD2. In germline, CDR1 is MNHEY, CDR2 SMNVEV (reference sequence). The CDR3 runs 16 residues. Trimming took 2 bases from V and 1 from J; bases not matched to a gene: 3. The CDR3 sequence: CASSLGSGRSYNEQFF. CDR3 DNA: TGTGCCAGCAGTTTAGGCAGCGGGAGGTCCTACAATGAGCAGTTCTTC.